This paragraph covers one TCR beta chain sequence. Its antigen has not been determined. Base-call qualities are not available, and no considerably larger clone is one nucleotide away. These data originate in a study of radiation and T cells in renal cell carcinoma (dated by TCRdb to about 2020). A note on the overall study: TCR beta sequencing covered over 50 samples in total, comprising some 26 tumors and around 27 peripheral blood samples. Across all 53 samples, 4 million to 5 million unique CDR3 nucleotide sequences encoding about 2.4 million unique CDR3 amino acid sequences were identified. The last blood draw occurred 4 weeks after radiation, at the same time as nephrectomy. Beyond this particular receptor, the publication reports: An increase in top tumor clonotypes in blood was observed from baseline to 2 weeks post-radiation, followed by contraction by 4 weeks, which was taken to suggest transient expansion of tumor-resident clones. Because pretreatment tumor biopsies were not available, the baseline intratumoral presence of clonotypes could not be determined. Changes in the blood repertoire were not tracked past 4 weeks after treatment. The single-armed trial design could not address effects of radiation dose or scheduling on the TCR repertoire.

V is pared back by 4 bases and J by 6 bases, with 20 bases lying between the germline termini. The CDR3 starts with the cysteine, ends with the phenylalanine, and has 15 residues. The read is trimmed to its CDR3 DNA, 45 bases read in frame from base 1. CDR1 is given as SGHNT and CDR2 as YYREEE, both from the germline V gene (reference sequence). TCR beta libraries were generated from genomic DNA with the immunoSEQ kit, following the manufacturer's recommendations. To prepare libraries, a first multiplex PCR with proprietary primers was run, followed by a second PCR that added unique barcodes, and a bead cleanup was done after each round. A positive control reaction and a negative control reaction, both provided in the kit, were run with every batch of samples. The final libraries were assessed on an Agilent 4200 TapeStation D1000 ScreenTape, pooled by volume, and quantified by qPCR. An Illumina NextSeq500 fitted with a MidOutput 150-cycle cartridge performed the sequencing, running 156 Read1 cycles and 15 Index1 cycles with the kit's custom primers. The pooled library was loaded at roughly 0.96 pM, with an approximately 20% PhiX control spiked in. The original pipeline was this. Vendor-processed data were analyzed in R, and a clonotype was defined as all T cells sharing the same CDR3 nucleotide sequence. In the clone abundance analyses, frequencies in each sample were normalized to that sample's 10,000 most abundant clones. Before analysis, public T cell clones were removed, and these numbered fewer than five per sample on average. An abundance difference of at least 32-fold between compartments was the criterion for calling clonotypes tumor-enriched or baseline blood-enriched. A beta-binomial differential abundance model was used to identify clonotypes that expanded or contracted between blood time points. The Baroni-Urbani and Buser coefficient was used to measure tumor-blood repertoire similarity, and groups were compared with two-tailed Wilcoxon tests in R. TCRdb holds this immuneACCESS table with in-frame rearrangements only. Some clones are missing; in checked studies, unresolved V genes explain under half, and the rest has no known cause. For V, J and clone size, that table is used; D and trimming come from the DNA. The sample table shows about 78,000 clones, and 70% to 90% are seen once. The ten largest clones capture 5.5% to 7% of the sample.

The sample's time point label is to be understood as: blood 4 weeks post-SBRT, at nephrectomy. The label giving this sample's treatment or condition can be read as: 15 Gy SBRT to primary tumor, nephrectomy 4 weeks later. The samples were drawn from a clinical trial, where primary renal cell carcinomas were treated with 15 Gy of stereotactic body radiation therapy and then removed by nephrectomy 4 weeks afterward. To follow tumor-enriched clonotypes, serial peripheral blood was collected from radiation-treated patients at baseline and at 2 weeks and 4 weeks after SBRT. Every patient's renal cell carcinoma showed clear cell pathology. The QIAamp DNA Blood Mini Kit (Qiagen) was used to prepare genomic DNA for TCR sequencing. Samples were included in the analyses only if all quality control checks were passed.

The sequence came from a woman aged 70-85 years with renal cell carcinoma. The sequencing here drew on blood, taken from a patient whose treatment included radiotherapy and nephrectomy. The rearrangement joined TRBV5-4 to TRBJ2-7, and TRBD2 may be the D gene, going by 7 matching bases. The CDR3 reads CASSLRAGALPEQYF. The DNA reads TGTGCCAGCAGCCTCCGGGCGGGGGCCCTCCCCGAGCAGTACTTC.